This T cell receptor beta chain was found in a study of identical twins. Regarding the study as a whole: Model-predicted out-of-frame TCR alpha sharing fell below observed values in monozygotic twins.

This clonotype turned up a few times. The antigen remains unidentified. One entry per CDR3 protein results from TCRdb running MiXCR on the 5' RACE reads. The sample lists hundreds of thousands of distinct CDR3 sequences, 5.5% to 6.5% occurring once. No donor was unhealthy or non-Caucasian. This CDR3 spans 13 amino acids. The V gene lost 3 bases and the J gene lost 1 base, with 3 bases spanning the gap. Germline CDR1 LGHDT, CDR2 YNNKEL (reference sequence). The sequence was collected from a man between 18 and 35 years old in good health. The gene calls are TRBV3-1 and TRBJ2-2; D is unclear. Sequenced sample: naive T cells sorted from blood. The CDR3 coding sequence is TGTGCCAGCAGCCACGGGAACACCGGGGAGCTGTTTTTT. Translated: CASSHGNTGELFF.